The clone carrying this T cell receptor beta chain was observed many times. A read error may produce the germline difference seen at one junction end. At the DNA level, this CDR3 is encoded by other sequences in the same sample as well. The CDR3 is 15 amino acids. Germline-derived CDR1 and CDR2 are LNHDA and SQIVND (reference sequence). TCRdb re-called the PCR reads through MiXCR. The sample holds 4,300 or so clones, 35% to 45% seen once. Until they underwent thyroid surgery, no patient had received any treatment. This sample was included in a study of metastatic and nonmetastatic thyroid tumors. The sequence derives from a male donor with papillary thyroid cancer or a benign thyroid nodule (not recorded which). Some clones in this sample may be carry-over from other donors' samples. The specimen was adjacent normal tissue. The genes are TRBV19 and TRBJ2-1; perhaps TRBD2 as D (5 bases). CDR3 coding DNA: TGTGCCTGTAGTATAGATCTAGCCTCCTGCAATGAGCAGTTCTTC. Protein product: CACSIDLASCNEQFF.